This is a list of T cell receptor beta chains from one sample in a study of vaccination effects on CD4 cells after COVID-19. These receptors' antigens are unknown. TCRdb's copy holds only in-frame clones and misses some; the assay was immunoSEQ multiplex PCR. The sample contains some 15,000 clones, over 65% of which appear only once. The material was CD4+ T cells from PBMCs cultured with HCoV-229E spike peptides, obtained before COVID-19 vaccination. The source of these receptors is a human donor who received a COVID-19 vaccine. CDR3s leave out the opening cysteine and the closing phenylalanine or tryptophan. Fields, in order: J gene, V gene, CDR3 protein.

J: TRBJ1-3
V: TRBV5-1
CDR3: ASSLQGSSGNTIY

J: TRBJ2-2
V: TRBV12-3/TRBV12-4
CDR3: ASRLTGELF

J: TRBJ1-2
V: TRBV2
CDR3: ASSLYRDSGYT

J: TRBJ2-5
V: TRBV25-1
CDR3: ASSEPGSKTQY

J: TRBJ1-3
V: TRBV5-1
CDR3: ASSPRYSGNTIY

J: TRBJ1-3
V: TRBV2
CDR3: ASKDSFNSGNTIY

J: TRBJ1-4
V: TRBV5-1
CDR3: ASSLEPPGHSGATNEKLF

J: TRBJ2-6
V: TRBV6-4
CDR3: ASSESSGANVLT

J: TRBJ2-3
V: TRBV6-2/TRBV6-3
CDR3: ASSSLTDTQY

J: TRBJ2-2
V: TRBV21-1
CDR3: ASSKGGKNTGELF

J: TRBJ2-2
V: TRBV2
CDR3: ASNFLGVSGELF

J: TRBJ2-3
V: TRBV30
CDR3: AWSKGAGLDTQY

J: TRBJ2-4
V: TRBV19
CDR3: ASMDPGGNKNIQY

J: TRBJ1-2
V: TRBV5-1
CDR3: ASSLAGEYGYT

J: TRBJ1-2
V: TRBV27
CDR3: ASSLDKGAYGYT

J: TRBJ2-1
V: TRBV4-3
CDR3: ASSLGGGGAGNEQF

J: TRBJ1-3
V: TRBV5-6
CDR3: ASSPRVSGNTIY

J: TRBJ2-2
V: TRBV6-2/TRBV6-3
CDR3: ASSAANTGELF

J: TRBJ1-2
V: TRBV25-1
CDR3: ASSETGGGYGYT

J: TRBJ2-7
V: TRBV30
CDR3: AWTWDLGGYEQY

J: TRBJ2-7
V: TRBV5-1
CDR3: ASSLGGTNSYEQY

J: TRBJ1-4
V: TRBV4-3
CDR3: ASSPGVGEKLF

J: TRBJ2-7
V: TRBV7-9
CDR3: ASSLKGSSYEQY

J: TRBJ1-3
V: TRBV5-8
CDR3: ASSLAGLVGNTIY

J: TRBJ1-1
V: TRBV3-1/TRBV3-2
CDR3: ASSQLLNTEAF

J: TRBJ2-1
V: TRBV20-1
CDR3: SASGPGLAGYNEQF

J: TRBJ2-7
V: TRBV11-3
CDR3: ASSPGLAASYEQY

J: TRBJ1-2
V: TRBV2
CDR3: ASRERTTAYYGYT

J: TRBJ2-7
V: TRBV5-1
CDR3: ASSGSTSSYEQY

J: TRBJ2-3
V: TRBV5-4
CDR3: ASSFRAPALPTDTQY

J: TRBJ2-7
V: TRBV14
CDR3: ASSQVGTAYEQY

J: TRBJ1-6
V: TRBV3-1/TRBV3-2
CDR3: ASRQTGTHNSPLH

J: TRBJ2-6
V: TRBV5-1
CDR3: ASNYLAVGSGANVLT

J: TRBJ1-1
V: TRBV6-5
CDR3: ASRETGGTEAF

J: TRBJ2-3
V: TRBV30
CDR3: AWSVWSSVYPTDTQY

J: TRBJ2-7
V: TRBV30
CDR3: AWSVLGQGSHEQY

J: TRBJ1-5
V: TRBV7-2
CDR3: ASGFNQPQH

J: TRBJ1-4
V: TRBV5-6
CDR3: ASRGQLNEKLF

J: TRBJ1-3
V: TRBV6-1
CDR3: ASSGGTGGATGNTIY

J: TRBJ2-3
V: TRBV9
CDR3: ASTRYGQGTDTQY

J: TRBJ1-1
V: TRBV12-2
CDR3: ASRLDPRRVNTEAF

J: TRBJ2-1
V: TRBV4-2
CDR3: ASSQELFNEQF

J: TRBJ2-7
V: TRBV6-2/TRBV6-3
CDR3: ASSYSTRGQY

J: TRBJ1-1
V: TRBV6-5
CDR3: ASSYSPLSEAF

J: TRBJ1-6
V: TRBV20-1
CDR3: SASIMDRREAPLH

J: TRBJ2-5
V: TRBV4-2
CDR3: ASSQGEISQETQY

J: TRBJ2-7
V: TRBV5-4
CDR3: ASSFRDRHHEQY

J: TRBJ2-1
V: TRBV29-1
CDR3: SVEPRLAGGLEQF